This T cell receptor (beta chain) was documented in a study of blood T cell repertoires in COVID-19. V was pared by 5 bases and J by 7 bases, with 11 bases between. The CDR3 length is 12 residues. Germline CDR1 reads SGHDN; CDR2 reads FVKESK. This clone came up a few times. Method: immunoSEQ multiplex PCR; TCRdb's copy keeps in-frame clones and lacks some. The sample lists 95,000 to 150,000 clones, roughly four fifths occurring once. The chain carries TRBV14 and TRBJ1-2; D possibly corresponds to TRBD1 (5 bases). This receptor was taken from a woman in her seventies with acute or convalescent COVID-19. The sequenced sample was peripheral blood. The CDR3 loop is CASSFDSSGYTF. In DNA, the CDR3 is TGTGCCAGCAGCTTTGACAGCAGTGGCTACACCTTC.